In this sample, the clone carrying this T cell receptor (beta chain) turned up many times. Its target is not known. Germline CDR1 reads SGHVS; CDR2 reads FQNEAQ. Germline trimming cut 4 bases from V and 0 bases from J; bases unmatched to any gene: 4. The CDR3 extends over 16 amino acids. These data are taken from a study of Graves' ophthalmopathy and Graves' hyperthyroidism. Background on the study: Sampling took place at initial diagnosis, with peripheral blood obtained before any treatment. Findings of the study overall: The majority of expanded thyroid clonotypes above 0.001 frequency also occurred in blood.

For repertoire sequencing, the TCR beta CDR3 regions were amplified from RNA transcripts. Investigators did first-round RT-PCR with HTBI primers, then second-round multiplex PCR. TCRdb used MiXCR to reprocess the multiplex PCR reads, holding one entry per CDR3 protein. The sample has about 380,000 distinct CDR3 sequences, approximately 15% seen once; the top ten hold around 7%. The gene calls are TRBV7-8 and TRBJ2-2; 8 bases line up with TRBD1. Specimen: peripheral blood. This TCR derives from a woman between 18 and 29 years old with stable Graves' hyperthyroidism. CDR3 residues: CASSSMDRANTGELFF. The CDR3 DNA is TGTGCCAGCAGCTCGATGGACAGGGCGAACACCGGGGAGCTGTTTTTT.